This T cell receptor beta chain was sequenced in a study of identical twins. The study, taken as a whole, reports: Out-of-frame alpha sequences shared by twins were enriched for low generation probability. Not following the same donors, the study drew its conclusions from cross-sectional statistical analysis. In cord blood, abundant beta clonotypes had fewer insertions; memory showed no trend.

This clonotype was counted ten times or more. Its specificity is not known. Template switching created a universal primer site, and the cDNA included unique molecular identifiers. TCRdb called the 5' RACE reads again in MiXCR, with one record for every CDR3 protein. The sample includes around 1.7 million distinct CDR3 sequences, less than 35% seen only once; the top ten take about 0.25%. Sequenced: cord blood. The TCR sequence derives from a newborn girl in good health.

Here the CDR3 reads CASSEYDSGLNYGYTF. For the CDR3, the DNA is TGTGCCAGCAGTGAATACGACAGCGGACTCAACTATGGCTACACCTTC. This chain links TRBV6-1 with TRBJ1-2, with D maybe TRBD1 (5 bases). Per germline, CDR1 MNHNS and CDR2 SASEGT. This CDR3 is built from 16 residues. V was shortened by 2 bases and J by 2 bases, with 15 bases between the two germline ends.